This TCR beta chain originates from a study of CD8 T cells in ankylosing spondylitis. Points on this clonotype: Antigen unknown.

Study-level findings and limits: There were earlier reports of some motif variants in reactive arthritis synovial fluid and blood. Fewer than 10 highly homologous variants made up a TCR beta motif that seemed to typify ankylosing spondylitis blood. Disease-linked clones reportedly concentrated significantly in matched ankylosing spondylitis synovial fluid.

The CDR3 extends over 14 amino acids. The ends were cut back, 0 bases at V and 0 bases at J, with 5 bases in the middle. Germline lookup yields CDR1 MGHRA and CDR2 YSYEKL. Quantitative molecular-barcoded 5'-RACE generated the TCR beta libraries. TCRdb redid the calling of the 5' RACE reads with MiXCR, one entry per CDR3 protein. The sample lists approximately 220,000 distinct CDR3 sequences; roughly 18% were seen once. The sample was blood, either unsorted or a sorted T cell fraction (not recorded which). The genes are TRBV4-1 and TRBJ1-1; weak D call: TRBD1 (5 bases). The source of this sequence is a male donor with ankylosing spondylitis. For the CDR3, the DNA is TGCGCCAGCAGCCAAGAAGGGGTGAACACTGAAGCTTTCTTT. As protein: CASSQEGVNTEAFF.